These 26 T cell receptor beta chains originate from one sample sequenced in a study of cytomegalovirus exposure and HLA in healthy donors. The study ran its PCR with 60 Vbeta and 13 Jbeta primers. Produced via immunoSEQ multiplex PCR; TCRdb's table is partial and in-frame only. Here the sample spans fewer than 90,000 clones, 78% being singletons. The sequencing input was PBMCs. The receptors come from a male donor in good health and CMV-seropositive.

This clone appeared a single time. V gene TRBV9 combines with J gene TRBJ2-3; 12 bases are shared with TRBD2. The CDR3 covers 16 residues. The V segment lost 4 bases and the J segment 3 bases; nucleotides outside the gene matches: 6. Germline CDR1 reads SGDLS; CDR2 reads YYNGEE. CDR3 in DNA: TGTGCCAGCAGCAGATCTAGCGGGAGGGTTACAGATACGCAGTATTTT. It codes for CASSRSSGRVTDTQYF.

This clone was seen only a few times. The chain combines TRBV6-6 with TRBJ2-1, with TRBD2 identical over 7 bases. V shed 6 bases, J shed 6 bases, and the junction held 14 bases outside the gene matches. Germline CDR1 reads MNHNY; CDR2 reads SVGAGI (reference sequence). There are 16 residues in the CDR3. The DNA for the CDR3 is TGTGCCAGCAGACTAATCTTCGGGGACTACCCCAATGAGCAGTTCTTC. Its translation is CASRLIFGDYPNEQFF.

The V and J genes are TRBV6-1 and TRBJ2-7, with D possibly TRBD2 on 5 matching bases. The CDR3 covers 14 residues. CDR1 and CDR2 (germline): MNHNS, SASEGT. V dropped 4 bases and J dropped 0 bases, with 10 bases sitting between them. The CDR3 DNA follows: TGTGCCAGCAGTGTCAGCGGTATCTCCTACGAGCAGTACTTC. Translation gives CASSVSGISYEQYF.

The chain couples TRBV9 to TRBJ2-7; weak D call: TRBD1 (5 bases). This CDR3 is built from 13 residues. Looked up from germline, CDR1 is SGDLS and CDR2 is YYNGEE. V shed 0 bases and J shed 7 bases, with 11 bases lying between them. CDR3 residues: CASSVEGVGEQYF. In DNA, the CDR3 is TGTGCCAGCAGCGTAGAAGGGGTGGGGGAGCAGTACTTC.

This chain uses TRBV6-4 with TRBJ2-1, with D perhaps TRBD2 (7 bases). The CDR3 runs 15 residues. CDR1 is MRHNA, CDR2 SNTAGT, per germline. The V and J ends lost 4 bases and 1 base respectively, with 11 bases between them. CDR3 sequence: CASSVGGGSYNEQFF. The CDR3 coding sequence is TGTGCCAGCAGTGTAGGGGGAGGGTCCTACAATGAGCAGTTCTTC.

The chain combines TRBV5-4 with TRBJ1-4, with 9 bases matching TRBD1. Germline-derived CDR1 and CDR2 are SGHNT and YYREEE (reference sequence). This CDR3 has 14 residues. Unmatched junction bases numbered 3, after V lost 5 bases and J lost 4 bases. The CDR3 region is CASRTGGDNEKLFF. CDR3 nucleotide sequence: TGTGCCAGCAGGACAGGGGGGGATAATGAAAAACTGTTTTTT.

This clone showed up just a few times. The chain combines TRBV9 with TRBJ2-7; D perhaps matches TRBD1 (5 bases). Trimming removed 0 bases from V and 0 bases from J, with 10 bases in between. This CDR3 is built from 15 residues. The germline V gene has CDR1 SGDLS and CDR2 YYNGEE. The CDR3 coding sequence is TGTGCCAGCAGCGTAGGGACACTCCTCTCCTACGAGCAGTACTTC. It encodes CASSVGTLLSYEQYF.

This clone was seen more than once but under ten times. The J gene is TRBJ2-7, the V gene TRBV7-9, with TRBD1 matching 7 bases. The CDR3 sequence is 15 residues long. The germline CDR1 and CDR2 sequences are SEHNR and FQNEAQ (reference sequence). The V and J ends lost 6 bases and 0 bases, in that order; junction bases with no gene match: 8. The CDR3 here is CASRTQGVGSYEQYF. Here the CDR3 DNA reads TGTGCCAGCAGAACCCAGGGGGTCGGCTCCTACGAGCAGTACTTC.

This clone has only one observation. The CDR3 bases are TGTGCCAGCAGCGGCCTTAGCGGGAGTGGGTGGGAGACCCAGTACTTC. The encoded protein is CASSGLSGSGWETQYF. This chain connects TRBV7-6 to TRBJ2-5; 9 positions match TRBD2. The CDR3 runs 16 residues. The J segment lost 5 bases and the V segment lost 5 bases, leaving 12 bases of the junction unmatched. Germline assignment: CDR1 SGHVS and CDR2 FNYEAQ.

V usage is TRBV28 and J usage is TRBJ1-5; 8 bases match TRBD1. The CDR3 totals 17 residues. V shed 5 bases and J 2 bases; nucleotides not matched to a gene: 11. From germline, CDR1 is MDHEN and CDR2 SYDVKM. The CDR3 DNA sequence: TGTGCCAGCAGTCACCGACAGGGGATGGGGGGCAATCAGCCCCAGCATTTT. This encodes CASSHRQGMGGNQPQHF.

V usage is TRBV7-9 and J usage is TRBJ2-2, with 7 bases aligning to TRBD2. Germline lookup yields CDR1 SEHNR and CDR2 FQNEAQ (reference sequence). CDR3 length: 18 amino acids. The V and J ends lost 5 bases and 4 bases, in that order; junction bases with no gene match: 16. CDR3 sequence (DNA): TGTGCCAGCAGCCGTACTCTCTTGGCGGGAGTACCCACCGGGGAGCTGTTTTTT. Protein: CASSRTLLAGVPTGELFF.

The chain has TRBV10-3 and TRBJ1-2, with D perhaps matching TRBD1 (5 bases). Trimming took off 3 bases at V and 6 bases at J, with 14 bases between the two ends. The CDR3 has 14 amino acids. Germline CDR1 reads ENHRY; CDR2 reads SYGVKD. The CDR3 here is CAISDFGGGNGYTF. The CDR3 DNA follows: TGTGCCATCAGTGATTTCGGGGGTGGGAATGGCTACACCTTC.

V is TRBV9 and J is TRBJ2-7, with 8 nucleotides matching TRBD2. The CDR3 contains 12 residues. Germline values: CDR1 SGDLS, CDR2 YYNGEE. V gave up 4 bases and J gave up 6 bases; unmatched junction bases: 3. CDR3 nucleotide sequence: TGTGCCAGCAGCCACCTAGCGGGCGAGCAGTACTTC. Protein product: CASSHLAGEQYF.

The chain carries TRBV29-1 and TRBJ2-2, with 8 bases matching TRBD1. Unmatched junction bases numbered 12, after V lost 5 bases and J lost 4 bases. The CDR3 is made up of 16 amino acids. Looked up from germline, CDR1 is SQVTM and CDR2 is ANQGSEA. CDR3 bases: TGCAGCGTTAAACCCGAAGGGACAGGACTCACCGGGGAGCTGTTTTTT. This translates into CSVKPEGTGLTGELFF.

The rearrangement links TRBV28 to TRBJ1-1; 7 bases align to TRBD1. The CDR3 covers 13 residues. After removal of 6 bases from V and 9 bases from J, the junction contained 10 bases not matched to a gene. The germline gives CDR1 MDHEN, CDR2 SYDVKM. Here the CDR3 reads CASRPWDRRQAFF. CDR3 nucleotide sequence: TGTGCCAGCAGACCCTGGGACAGAAGGCAAGCTTTCTTT.

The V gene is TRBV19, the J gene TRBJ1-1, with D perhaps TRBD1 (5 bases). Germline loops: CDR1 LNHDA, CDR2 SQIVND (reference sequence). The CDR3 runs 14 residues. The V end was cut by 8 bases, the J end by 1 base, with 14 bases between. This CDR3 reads CASELAGTNTEAFF. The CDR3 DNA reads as TGTGCCAGTGAATTAGCGGGGACGAACACTGAAGCTTTCTTT.

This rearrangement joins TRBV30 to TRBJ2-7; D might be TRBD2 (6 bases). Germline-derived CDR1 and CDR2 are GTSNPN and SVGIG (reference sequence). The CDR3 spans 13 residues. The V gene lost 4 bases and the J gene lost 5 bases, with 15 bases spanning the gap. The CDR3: CAWTRDSRHEQYF. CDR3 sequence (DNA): TGTGCCTGGACCAGGGACTCCCGCCACGAGCAGTACTTC.

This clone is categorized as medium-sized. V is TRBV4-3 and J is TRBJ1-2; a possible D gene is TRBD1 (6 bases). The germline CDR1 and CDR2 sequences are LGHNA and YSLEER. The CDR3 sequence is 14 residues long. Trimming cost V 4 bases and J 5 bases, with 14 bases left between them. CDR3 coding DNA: TGCGCCAGCAGCCTGTCGGGGGGCGCTTATGGCTACACCTTC. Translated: CASSLSGGAYGYTF.

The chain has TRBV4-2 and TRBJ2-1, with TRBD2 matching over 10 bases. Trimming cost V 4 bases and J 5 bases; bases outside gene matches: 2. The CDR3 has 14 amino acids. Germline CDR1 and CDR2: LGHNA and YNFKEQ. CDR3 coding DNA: TGTGCCAGCAGCCGAGCGGGAGGGGACAATGAGCAGTTCTTC. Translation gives CASSRAGGDNEQFF.

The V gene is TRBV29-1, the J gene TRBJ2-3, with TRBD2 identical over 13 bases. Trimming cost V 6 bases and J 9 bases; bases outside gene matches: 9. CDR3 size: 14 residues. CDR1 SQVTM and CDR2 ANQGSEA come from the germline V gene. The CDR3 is CSVPQRLAGGTQYF. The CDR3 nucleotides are TGCAGCGTCCCCCAACGACTAGCGGGAGGAACGCAGTATTTT.

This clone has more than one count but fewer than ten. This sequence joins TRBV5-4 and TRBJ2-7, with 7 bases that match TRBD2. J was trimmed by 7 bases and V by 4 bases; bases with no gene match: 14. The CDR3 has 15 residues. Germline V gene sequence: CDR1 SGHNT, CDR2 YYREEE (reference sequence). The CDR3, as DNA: TGTGCCAGCAGCCCGGGGAGGGGTGGATTACGAGAGCAGTACTTC. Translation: CASSPGRGGLREQYF.

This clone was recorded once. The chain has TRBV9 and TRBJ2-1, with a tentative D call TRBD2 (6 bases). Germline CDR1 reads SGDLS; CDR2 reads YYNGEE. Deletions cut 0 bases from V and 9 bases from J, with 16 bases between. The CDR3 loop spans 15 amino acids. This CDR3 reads CASSVESTGVGEQFF. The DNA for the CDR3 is TGTGCCAGCAGCGTAGAGTCGACGGGAGTAGGTGAGCAGTTCTTC.

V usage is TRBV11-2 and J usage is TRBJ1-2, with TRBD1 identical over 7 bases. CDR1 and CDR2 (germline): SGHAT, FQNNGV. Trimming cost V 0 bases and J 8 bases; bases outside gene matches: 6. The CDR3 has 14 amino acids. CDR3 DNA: TGTGCCAGCAGCTTAGATCACGGACAGGCGGGCTACACCTTC. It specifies CASSLDHGQAGYTF.

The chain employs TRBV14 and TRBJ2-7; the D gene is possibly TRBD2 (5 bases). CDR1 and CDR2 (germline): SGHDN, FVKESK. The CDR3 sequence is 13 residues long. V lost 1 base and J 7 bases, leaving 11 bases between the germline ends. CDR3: CASSQAPPGEQYF. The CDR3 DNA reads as TGTGCCAGCAGCCAAGCCCCCCCGGGGGAGCAGTACTTC.

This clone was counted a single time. The CDR3 region has the DNA TGTGCCAGCAGTTCCTGGACAGTAGCGAACACCGGGGAGCTGTTTTTT. It is translated as CASSSWTVANTGELFF. This chain connects TRBV28 to TRBJ2-2; D is possibly TRBD1 (6 bases). V lost 4 bases to trimming and J lost 0 bases, with 12 bases between them. The CDR3 runs to 16 residues. The germline V gene encodes CDR1 MDHEN and CDR2 SYDVKM.

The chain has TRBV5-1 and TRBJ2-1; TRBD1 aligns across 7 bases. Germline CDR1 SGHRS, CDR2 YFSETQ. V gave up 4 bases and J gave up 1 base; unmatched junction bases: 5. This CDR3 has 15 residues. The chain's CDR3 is CASSKTGDSYNEQFF. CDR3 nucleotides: TGCGCCAGCAGCAAAACAGGGGATTCCTACAATGAGCAGTTCTTC.